The entry below gives a single TCR beta chain sequence along with its context. Trimming removed 4 bases from V and 4 bases from J, with 14 bases in between. Germline V gives CDR1 SGHRS, CDR2 YFSETQ. CDR3 size: 14 residues. TCRdb's table, derived via immunoSEQ multiplex PCR, lists solely in-frame clones and lacks some. The sample carries 250,000 or so clones, approximately 90% recorded once. This entry is derived from a study of blood T cell repertoires in COVID-19. V usage is TRBV5-1 and J usage is TRBJ1-2; D unclear. The sample consisted of PBMCs or T cells enriched from blood (not recorded which). The sequence was obtained from a woman in her forties with acute COVID-19. The CDR3 DNA is TGCGCCAGCAGCCCCCTCGAGGCCCGCTATGGCTACACCTTC. This encodes CASSPLEARYGYTF.